This TCR beta chain emerged from a study of CD8+ T cells in alopecia areata (dated by TCRdb to the late 2010s). Notes on the research overall: The treated patients, all with moderate-to-severe alopecia areata, were enrolled in an open-label pilot trial of oral tofacitinib given at 5 to 10 mg twice daily. Tofacitinib was administered for 6 to 18 months, and 6 months of follow-up off drug were then conducted to assess delayed response and recurrence. In both human patients and the C3H/HeJ mouse model, the study applied high-throughput TCRbeta sequencing to look at T cell clonal expansion in alopecia areata. In humans, TCRbeta sequencing was performed on scalp tissue and on sorted CD4+ and CD8+ peripheral blood T cells from healthy controls and from patients with patchy or totalis/universalis alopecia areata. Patients on tofacitinib were biopsied at baseline and after 4 and 24 weeks of treatment, and several of the patients also had a later scalp biopsy. Scalp clonality was compared across normal scalp (n=4), patchy alopecia areata scalp (n=8), and alopecia totalis/universalis scalp (n=8). RNA came from the PAXgene miRNA kit for fixed scalp, the miRNeasy kit for PBMCs, and the RNeasy kit for mouse skin. Amplification of TCRbeta CDR3 regions was done by immunoSEQ multiplex PCR using 35 Vbeta forward primers and 13 Jbeta reverse primers.

The CDR3 starts with the cysteine, ends with the phenylalanine, and has 11 residues. Only the CDR3 portion is preserved as DNA: 33 bases, with reading frame beginning at the first base. The germline V gene gives CDR1 as ENHRY and CDR2 as SYGVKD. Beyond this particular receptor, the publication reports: Higher clonality and more expanded CD8+ clones were observed in lesional scalp than in normal scalp, particularly in alopecia totalis/universalis, a finding suggestive of antigenic drive. Shared TCR sequences between patients were less evident than in mice, which may be partly attributable to HLA diversity in the patient population. Unlike mouse skin, which is dominated by gammadelta T cells, normal human skin has resident alphabeta T cells that are also sequenced, and this complicates analysis of the scalp TCR repertoire.

With regard to this clone: This receptor's antigen is unknown. One end of the junction fails to match germline, which may point to a read error.

Interpreted using the paper, the time point label stands for: baseline before oral tofacitinib. Lesional scalp punch biopsies and peripheral blood were obtained from alopecia areata patients. After PBMCs were isolated by density centrifugation and stained for CD3, CD4 and CD8, a FACSAria was used to sort CD4+ and CD8+ T cells. Libraries were constructed by the immunoSEQ multiplex PCR assay. RNA was extracted from all samples and reverse transcribed into cDNA as template for TCR sequencing. SuperScript III was used to make first-strand cDNA, primed with a 2:1 mix of oligo-dT and random hexamers. A synthetic immune receptor repertoire was used to measure amplification bias, and any remaining bias was corrected computationally. On the authors' methods: After raw reads were preprocessed to remove errors, the CDR3 was defined following IMGT conventions as running from the conserved cysteine to phenylalanine. Clonality was computed as 1 minus the Shannon entropy, with the entropy normalized by log2 of the number of productive unique TCRs. Scalp TCRbeta sequences were cross-referenced with sorted blood CD4 and CD8 repertoires so that the CD4 or CD8 identity of scalp clones could be inferred. The clones in this table, taken by TCRdb from immuneACCESS, are in-frame only. Not every clone is retained; where verified, under half of the shortfall comes from an unresolved V gene, and the cause of the rest is unknown. The DNA gave D and trimming, while V, J and clone size come from that table. This sample comprises around 250,000 clones, roughly two thirds of them detected only once. The leading ten clones occupy around 1.2% of the sample.

The sequences come from CD4+ T cells sorted from blood, collected at week 0. The V and J genes are TRBV10-3 and TRBJ1-2, with the D gene not clear enough to name. The TCR sequence derives from a human donor with alopecia areata. The CDR3 is CAISDLSGSVF. The DNA sequence is TGTGCCATCAGTGATTTGTCCGGCAGTGTCTTC.